The source of this T cell receptor beta chain is a study of blood T cells in healthy people across ages. The study's findings and limits: In older individuals, TCR beta diversity per million T cells was lower, falling roughly linearly with age. Relative to aged donors, long-lived donors carried more naive CD4+ cells and displayed higher diversity.

Sample-barcoded 5' priming and a J-beta primer mix drove a second PCR of roughly 6 to 12 cycles. One entry per CDR3 protein results from TCRdb running MiXCR on the 5' RACE reads. In the table there are 1.2 million to 1.5 million distinct CDR3 sequences, almost 60% of which are singletons. This clonotype was seen ten or more times. The antigen is undetermined. The CDR3 spans 11 residues. Trimming cost V 6 bases and J 8 bases, with 10 bases left between them. Per the germline V gene, CDR1 is MNHEY and CDR2 is SVGAGI. The source is a young man in good health. Sample: blood. The V and J genes are TRBV6-5 and TRBJ1-1; the D gene is possibly TRBD1 (6 bases). CDR3 residues: CASRRGTEAFF. CDR3 nucleotides: TGTGCCAGCAGGCGAGGGACAGAAGCTTTCTTT.